This T cell receptor (beta chain) was sequenced for a study of a mutant IDH1 vaccine in newly diagnosed glioma. Overall study findings and caveats: Pseudoprogression apparently tracked independently of changes in top peripheral T cell clonotypes.

Of note for this clone: Its antigen remains unidentified.

The protocol was immunoSEQ multiplex PCR, while the TCRdb copy is restricted to in-frame clones and leaves out a portion. Among about 38,000 clones listed, around 80% were seen once. CDR1 SGHRS and CDR2 YFSETQ come from the germline V gene. The V gene end was trimmed by 0 bases and the J gene end by 5 bases; junction bases not matched to a gene: 6. This CDR3 has 15 residues. Indicated time point: baseline, week 1 (first vaccination visit). As for treatment: pre-vaccination baseline after standard-of-care therapy. Diagnosis in the donors showed new WHO grade 3 or 4 astrocytomas that were IDH1-mutant and ATRX-lost.

The sequence was collected from a man aged 35 to 55 with glioma. Some clones in this sample may be carry-over from other donors' samples. The sequenced sample was PBMCs, obtained from a glioma patient treated with radiotherapy, temozolomide or both. This chain connects TRBV5-1 to TRBJ2-5; 8 bases line up with TRBD1. The CDR3 sequence: CASSLGQGFHETQYF. The CDR3 DNA sequence: TGCGCCAGCAGCTTGGGACAGGGGTTTCATGAGACCCAGTACTTC.